The next 32 T cell receptor beta chains were all read from a single sample in a study of CD8 T cells in ankylosing spondylitis. TCRdb passed the 5' RACE reads through MiXCR, listing each CDR3 protein once. The sample carries some 330,000 distinct CDR3 sequences, less than 10% recorded once. Antigens of these TCRs are unknown. Study conclusions and caveats: Within ankylosing spondylitis blood, a TCR beta motif made up of seven to nine highly homologous variants appeared to be characteristic.

Specimen: blood, either unsorted or a sorted T cell fraction (not recorded which). These receptors were obtained from a male donor with ankylosing spondylitis.

The chain joins TRBV20-1 to TRBJ1-2; D possibly corresponds to TRBD1 (5 bases). CDR3 length: 16 amino acids. V dropped 0 bases and J dropped 6 bases, with 20 bases sitting between them. Germline CDR1 is DFQATT and CDR2 is SNEGSKA (reference sequence). The CDR3 region is CSARDRLQGERNGYTF. The DNA of the CDR3 is TGCAGTGCTAGAGATCGGTTGCAGGGAGAGAGGAATGGCTACACCTTC.

This clonotype was seen only a few times. The V call is TRBV7-3, the J call TRBJ1-1; possibly TRBD1 for D (6 bases). Per the germline V gene, CDR1 is SGHTA and CDR2 is FQGTGA. With 4 bases removed from V and 7 bases from J, the gap between germline ends came to 10 bases. This CDR3 has 12 residues. The chain's CDR3 is CASSSSRGEAFF. CDR3 coding DNA: TGTGCCAGCAGCTCTTCCAGGGGTGAAGCTTTCTTT.

A few counts support this clonotype. The chain carries TRBV7-7 and TRBJ2-5; 7 bases align to TRBD1. Germline loops: CDR1 SSHAT, CDR2 FNYEAQ (reference sequence). This CDR3 has 14 residues. Trimming took 0 bases from V and 5 from J; bases not matched to a gene: 3. This CDR3 is CASSLAFRGETQYF. In DNA form, the CDR3 reads TGTGCCAGCAGCTTAGCCTTCAGGGGGGAGACCCAGTACTTC.

A few counts support this clonotype. The chain recombines TRBV7-3 with TRBJ2-3, with D perhaps TRBD1 (6 bases). V lost 5 bases and J 0 bases, leaving 9 bases between the germline ends. This CDR3 has 14 residues. CDR1 SGHTA and CDR2 FQGTGA come from the germline V gene. CDR3 DNA sequence: TGTGCCAGCAGCACACAGGGTAGCACAGATACGCAGTATTTT. Protein product: CASSTQGSTDTQYF. The full variable domain, completed using reference TRBV7-3 and TRBJ2-3, is GAGVSQTPSNKVTEKGKYVELRCDPISGHTALYWYRQSLGQGPEFLIYFQGTGAADDSGLPNDRFFAVRPEGSVSTLKIQRTERGDSAVYLCASSTQGSTDTQYFGPGTRLTVL.

This clonotype was picked up many times. V usage is TRBV3-1 and J usage is TRBJ2-1, with D unresolved. The CDR3 spans 11 residues. CDR1 and CDR2 from the germline V gene are LGHDT and YNNKEL (reference sequence). The ends were cut back, 4 bases at V and 5 bases at J, with 3 bases in the middle. The CDR3 protein is CASSLNNEQFF. The CDR3 DNA sequence: TGTGCCAGCAGCCTTAACAATGAGCAGTTCTTC.

The chain joins TRBV3-1 to TRBJ2-1, with TRBD2 matching over 10 bases. The CDR3 sequence is 14 residues long. The ends lost 0 bases at V and 15 bases at J; junction bases unmatched: 8. Germline loops: CDR1 LGHDT, CDR2 YNNKEL (reference sequence). The CDR3 nucleotides read TGTGCCAGCAGCCAAGATGCTAGCGGGAGATTTCTGTTCTTC. Translated: CASSQDASGRFLFF.

This clonotype was seen many times. This sequence joins TRBV20-1 and TRBJ1-3; 9 bases line up with TRBD1. This CDR3 region has 13 residues. V shed 5 bases, J shed 3 bases, and the junction held 2 bases outside the gene matches. Germline lookup yields CDR1 DFQATT and CDR2 SNEGSKA (reference sequence). The CDR3 nucleotides read TGCAGTGCTCCGGGACAGGGTGGAAACACCATATATTTT. Translation: CSAPGQGGNTIYF.

This clonotype was detected many times. V usage is TRBV4-3 and J usage is TRBJ2-1; D unclear. The CDR3 totals 15 residues. V was clipped by 0 bases and J by 4 bases, with 10 bases between them. Germline V gives CDR1 LGHNA, CDR2 YSLEER. CDR3 residues: CASSQDVRRYNEQFF. The CDR3 DNA reads TGCGCCAGCAGCCAAGATGTCCGCCGGTACAATGAGCAGTTCTTC.

This clonotype was seen at least ten times. The V call is TRBV5-1, the J call TRBJ2-4; 11 nucleotides match TRBD2. The ends lost 2 bases at V and 3 bases at J; junction bases unmatched: 10. The germline V gene encodes CDR1 SGHRS and CDR2 YFSETQ. CDR3 length equals 18 residues. CDR3 region: CASSLQTSGNYGKNIQYF. CDR3 sequence (DNA): TGCGCCAGCAGCTTACAGACTAGCGGGAACTATGGCAAAAACATTCAGTACTTC.

In this sample, this clonotype turned up many times. The genes are TRBV7-2 and TRBJ2-3, with no clear D. This CDR3 has 11 residues. The germline V gene has CDR1 SGHTA and CDR2 FQGNSA. V shed 5 bases and J shed 6 bases, with 6 bases lying between them. The CDR3 DNA reads TGTGCCAGCAGCGTAGGTGATACGCAGTATTTT. Translation gives CASSVGDTQYF.

This clonotype came up a few times. The CDR3 DNA follows: TGCAGTGCTAGAGACTGGACAGGGAGCCCTGAGACCCAGTACTTC. Its protein is CSARDWTGSPETQYF. The V call is TRBV20-1, the J call TRBJ2-5, with 8 bases identical to TRBD1. CDR1 and CDR2 (germline): DFQATT, SNEGSKA (reference sequence). The junction had 8 bases not matched to a gene; V was cut back by 0 bases and J by 5 bases. The CDR3 is 15 residues long.

This clonotype was detected ten times or more. V is TRBV11-2 and J is TRBJ2-1; D call uncertain. Germline CDR1 is SGHAT and CDR2 is FQNNGV. V gave up 4 bases and J gave up 8 bases, with 9 bases separating them. The CDR3 runs 12 residues. CDR3 amino acids: CASSSPRHEQFF. CDR3 DNA: TGTGCCAGCAGCTCCCCTCGCCATGAGCAGTTCTTC.

The gene calls are TRBV7-2 and TRBJ2-5; TRBD1 might be the D (7 bases). Germline lookup yields CDR1 SGHTA and CDR2 FQGNSA. The CDR3 is 15 residues long. V lost 6 bases to trimming and J lost 5 bases, with 19 bases between them. In DNA, the CDR3 is TGTGCCAGCAGGCCCCAGGGGGGAGGTCGGGAGACCCAGTACTTC. It translates to CASRPQGGGRETQYF. The entire variable domain, with the rest obtained from reference TRBV7-2 and TRBJ2-5, is as follows: GAGVSQSPSNKVTEKGKDVELRCDPISGHTALYWYRQSLGQGLEFLIYFQGNSAPDKSGLPSDRFSAERTGGSVSTLTIQRTQQEDSAVYLCASRPQGGGRETQYFGPGTRLLVL.

This clonotype was found a few times. The CDR3 DNA reads TGTGCCAGCCTTGGACAGGGAAAAACCGGGGAGCTGTTTTTT. Translating it yields CASLGQGKTGELFF. The V gene is TRBV3-1, the J gene TRBJ2-2; 8 bases match TRBD1. From germline, CDR1 is LGHDT and CDR2 YNNKEL (reference sequence). The CDR3 is made up of 14 amino acids. Germline trimming cut 8 bases from V and 5 bases from J; bases unmatched to any gene: 7.

The CDR3 region is CASSLTPSDTEAFF. The CDR3 DNA is TGTGCCAGCAGCTTAACACCGTCGGACACTGAAGCTTTCTTT. The V gene is TRBV7-2, the J gene TRBJ1-1; D remains ambiguous. From germline, CDR1 is SGHTA and CDR2 FQGNSA. The V end was cut by 2 bases, the J end by 3 bases, with 10 bases between. This CDR3 is built from 14 residues.

This clonotype has only a few counts. V usage is TRBV7-2 and J usage is TRBJ2-1; 7 bases fit TRBD2. Germline V gene data show CDR1 as SGHTA and CDR2 as FQGNSA. V was pared by 0 bases and J by 7 bases, with 3 bases of the junction left unmatched. This CDR3 is built from 14 residues. CDR3 sequence: CASSLASGQNEQFF. In DNA form, the CDR3 reads TGTGCCAGCAGCTTAGCTAGCGGGCAGAATGAGCAGTTCTTC.

This clonotype was seen repeatedly, ten times or more. The chain joins TRBV28 to TRBJ2-7; D perhaps matches TRBD1 (6 bases). CDR3 size: 12 residues. Trimming shortened V by 7 bases and J by 5 bases, and 12 bases separated the two germline ends. Germline V gives CDR1 MDHEN, CDR2 SYDVKM. The CDR3, as DNA: TGTGCCAGCAAAACAGGGAACCACGAGCAGTACTTC. Its translation is CASKTGNHEQYF.

This clonotype has just a few counts. V gene TRBV3-1 combines with J gene TRBJ1-1; 11 positions agree with TRBD1. With V trimmed by 3 bases and J by 10 bases, 4 bases remained unmatched. CDR1 and CDR2 (germline): LGHDT, YNNKEL (reference sequence). The CDR3 runs to 13 residues. CDR3 nucleotides: TGTGCCAGCAGCCACCTCGGGACAGGGGGAGCTTTCTTT. It is translated as CASSHLGTGGAFF. Full variable domain (remainder filled in from reference TRBV3-1 and TRBJ1-1): DTAVSQTPKYLVTQMGNDKSIKCEQNLGHDTMYWYKQDSKKFLKIMFSYNNKELIINETVPNRFSPKSPDKAHLNLHINSLELGDSAVYFCASSHLGTGGAFFGQGTRLTVV.

The V gene is TRBV7-6, the J gene TRBJ2-3; weak D call: TRBD2 (5 bases). V was pared by 5 bases and J by 0 bases, with 12 bases between. This CDR3 comprises 15 residues. The germline V gene encodes CDR1 SGHVS and CDR2 FNYEAQ. The CDR3 is CASSLERSSTDTQYF. CDR3 nucleotides: TGTGCCAGCAGCCTGGAGCGGTCTAGCACAGATACGCAGTATTTT.

This rearrangement joins TRBV6-1 to TRBJ2-7; tentatively, D is TRBD2 (6 bases). The CDR3 is 14 residues long. V lost 7 bases to trimming and J lost 2 bases, with 15 bases between them. The V gene's germline CDR1 is MNHNS and CDR2 SASEGT. The CDR3 sequence: CASTGRRAPYEQYF. In nucleotides, the CDR3 is TGTGCCAGCACAGGACGGAGGGCTCCCTACGAGCAGTACTTC.

This clonotype was counted at least ten times. V and J are TRBV29-1 and TRBJ2-5; D is perhaps TRBD2 (6 bases). The CDR3 is 13 amino acids. Germline V CDR1 and CDR2: SQVTM, ANQGSEA. Trimming took off 4 bases at V and 4 bases at J, with 13 bases between the two ends. CDR3 sequence reads: CSVVKVGGETQYF. The CDR3, as DNA: TGCAGCGTTGTTAAGGTGGGGGGAGAGACCCAGTACTTC.

The rearrangement joins TRBV25-1 to TRBJ2-1; 10 bases align to TRBD2. Germline CDR1 reads MGHDK; CDR2 reads SYGVNS. V trimming: 4 bases; J trimming: 8 bases; junction bases outside the gene matches: 11. The CDR3 spans 16 residues. CDR3 protein: CASSVASGGGNDEQFF. CDR3 bases: TGTGCCAGCAGTGTGGCTAGCGGGGGAGGGAACGATGAGCAGTTCTTC.

This clonotype turned up a few times. This chain connects TRBV15 to TRBJ1-1, with D possibly being TRBD1 (6 bases). CDR1 and CDR2 from the germline V gene are LNHNV and YYDKDF (reference sequence). V lost 3 bases and J 3 bases, leaving 8 bases between the germline ends. The CDR3 is made up of 13 amino acids. CDR3 region: CATSSRGYTEAFF. In nucleotides, the CDR3 is TGTGCCACCAGCAGCAGGGGTTACACTGAAGCTTTCTTT.

The J gene is TRBJ1-6, the V gene TRBV19, with TRBD1 identical over 7 bases. The germline V gene encodes CDR1 LNHDA and CDR2 SQIVND (reference sequence). CDR3 size: 13 residues. V shed 4 bases and J 11 bases; nucleotides not matched to a gene: 5. The DNA for the CDR3 is TGTGCCAGTAGTACGGACAGGCTGACACCCCTCCACTTT. As protein: CASSTDRLTPLHF.

This clonotype was counted a few times. The gene calls are TRBV7-9 and TRBJ1-3; TRBD1 might be the D (5 bases). The length of the CDR3 is 12 residues. The V gene lost 5 bases and the J gene lost 9 bases, with 11 bases spanning the gap. In germline, CDR1 is SEHNR, CDR2 FQNEAQ (reference sequence). The CDR3 DNA reads as TGTGCCAGCAGCAGTACTGGGGGCACCATATATTTT. This sequence encodes CASSSTGGTIYF.

The table lists this clonotype with a few counts. The chain is built from TRBV20-1 and TRBJ1-6, with D possibly matching TRBD1 (5 bases). The V end was cut by 7 bases, the J end by 8 bases, with 12 bases between. CDR3 length equals 12 residues. The germline CDR1 and CDR2 sequences are DFQATT and SNEGSKA (reference sequence). The CDR3 protein is CSVGQGHSPLHF. In nucleotides, the CDR3 is TGCAGTGTAGGGCAGGGCCATTCACCCCTCCACTTT.

This clonotype has more than one count but fewer than ten. V usage is TRBV12-3 or TRBV12-4 and J usage is TRBJ2-5, with a tentative D call TRBD1 (5 bases). V was shortened by 2 bases and J by 5 bases, with 9 bases between the two germline ends. The CDR3 has 13 residues. Here the CDR3 reads CASSLSGYETQYF. Here the CDR3 DNA reads TGTGCCAGCAGTTTATCAGGGTACGAGACCCAGTACTTC.

This clonotype was seen a few times. The chain combines TRBV7-6 with TRBJ2-7, with 12 bases that match TRBD2. Trimming took 3 bases from V and 3 from J; bases not matched to a gene: 9. CDR3 length: 17 residues. Germline lookup yields CDR1 SGHVS and CDR2 FNYEAQ. The CDR3 DNA reads TGTGCCAGCAGCTTTAGAGCCGGGACTAGCGGGTTCTACGAGCAGTACTTC. Translating it yields CASSFRAGTSGFYEQYF.

The chain joins TRBV27 to TRBJ2-1; D may be TRBD2 (5 bases). CDR1 is MNHEY and CDR2 is SMNVEV in the germline V gene (reference sequence). The V end lost 2 bases, the J end lost 7 bases, and 15 bases lay between the germline ends. The CDR3 covers 15 residues. The CDR3 loop reads CASSLRAVLGNEQFF. The CDR3 nucleotides read TGTGCCAGCAGTTTACGAGCGGTCCTGGGGAATGAGCAGTTCTTC.

This clonotype appeared many times. This sequence joins TRBV18 and TRBJ2-7; 7 bases are a match to TRBD2. Germline assignment: CDR1 KGHSH and CDR2 LQKENI. The CDR3 runs to 15 residues. With 1 base clipped from V and 5 bases from J, the junction kept 8 bases outside the gene matches. CDR3 bases: TGTGCCAGCTCACCACAACTAGCGCGTTTTGACGAGCAGTACTTC. Encoded protein: CASSPQLARFDEQYF. Variable domain in full (rest from reference TRBV18 and TRBJ2-7): NAGVMQNPRHLVRRRGQEARLRCSPMKGHSHVYWYRQLPEEGLKFMVYLQKENIIDESGMPKERFSAEFPKEGPSILRIQQVVRGDSAAYFCASSPQLARFDEQYFGPGTRLTVT.

This clonotype has more than one count but fewer than ten. This rearrangement joins TRBV12-5 to TRBJ2-2; possible D gene TRBD1, 7 bases. The CDR3 covers 15 residues. Between the trimmed V and J ends, which lost 2 bases and 4 bases, there was a span of 11 bases. The germline V gene encodes CDR1 LGHNT and CDR2 FRNRAP. In DNA, the CDR3 is TGTGCTAGTGGTTTGTACAGGGGAGGCACCGGGGAGCTGTTTTTT. Translating it yields CASGLYRGGTGELFF.

This clonotype was found many times. The chain combines TRBV28 with TRBJ2-5; D not resolved. V lost 3 bases, J lost 5 bases, and 10 bases lay in between. The CDR3 is made up of 13 amino acids. Germline V gene data show CDR1 as MDHEN and CDR2 as SYDVKM. CDR3 DNA sequence: TGTGCCAGCAGTTTGGACGATTTGGAGACCCAGTACTTC. As protein: CASSLDDLETQYF.